This TCR beta chain was profiled in a study of CD8 T cells in ankylosing spondylitis. Study-level points and caveats: Blood from ankylosing spondylitis patients appeared to carry a characteristic roughly 8-variant TCR beta motif. Clones tied to disease were said to be significantly enriched in matched ankylosing spondylitis synovial fluid.

Quantitative 5'-RACE with molecular barcodes was used to make the TCR beta libraries. TCRdb re-derived calls from the 5' RACE reads in MiXCR, one entry per CDR3 protein. The sample records 200,000 to 300,000 distinct CDR3 sequences, roughly a quarter being singletons. This clonotype appeared once. Its antigen is as yet unknown. CDR3 length: 15 residues. J lost 5 bases, V lost 3 bases, and 6 bases had no gene match. This chain joins TRBV12-3 or TRBV12-4 and TRBJ2-1; TRBD2 matches 8 bases. The source is a male donor with ankylosing spondylitis or in good health (not recorded which). The sequenced sample was blood, either unsorted or a sorted T cell fraction (not recorded which). The CDR3 protein is CASSFGQRGNNEQFF. CDR3 DNA sequence: TGTGCCAGCAGTTTTGGACAGCGGGGGAACAATGAGCAGTTCTTC.